A selection of T cell receptor beta chains follows, all from one sample in a study of blood T cell repertoires in COVID-19. Sequenced by immunoSEQ multiplex PCR; TCRdb stores in-frame clones only, minus some. Of about 69,000 clones listed, about 86% were seen once; the top ten hold more than 15%. The sample consisted of peripheral blood. The receptors shown here come from a middle-aged man with COVID-19, enrolled during active disease. Both conserved end residues are part of each CDR3.

J | V | CDR3
TRBJ1-6 | TRBV5-4 | CASSLGMQANSPLHF
TRBJ1-2 | TRBV5-6 | CASSSGSYGYTF
TRBJ1-2 | TRBV30 | CAWKGTGTGNGYTF
TRBJ2-2 | TRBV10-3 | CAIHSGQGNTGELFF
TRBJ2-1 | TRBV4-1 | CASSLGGQGLHEQFF
TRBJ1-1 | TRBV5-6 | CASSPATGGYTEAFF
TRBJ1-4 | TRBV6-5 | CASSYGDSTTNEKLFF
TRBJ2-1 | TRBV4-1 | CASSQAKARKLYNEQFF
TRBJ1-5 | TRBV19 | CASNFGTGGLVSNQPQHF
TRBJ2-5 | TRBV27 | CASSVSWGPQETQYF
TRBJ1-1 | TRBV5-6 | CASSSQGRVTEAFF
TRBJ1-1 | TRBV5-1 | CASSRGTENTEAFF
TRBJ1-1 | TRBV6-5 | CASSGTGGTEAFF
TRBJ1-2 | TRBV10-2 | CASRLGTGGNYGYTF
TRBJ2-3 | TRBV10-2 | CASSFNRGWGTDTQYF
TRBJ2-1 | TRBV28 | CASSLSAQGVNEQFF
TRBJ2-2 | TRBV7-9 | CASSLQGSGELFF
TRBJ2-7 | TRBV20-1 | CSASLWGGNSYEQYF
TRBJ1-3 | TRBV30 | CAWSPLGRSSGNTIYF
TRBJ1-1 | TRBV28 | CASSLQDTEAFF
TRBJ2-1 | TRBV5-1 | CASIAGDYNEQFF
TRBJ2-1 | TRBV6-4 | CASSDSWGQLHEQFF
TRBJ1-4 | TRBV12-5 | CASGPGRDSQATNEKLFF
TRBJ1-3 | TRBV7-6 | CASSFKQGAGGNTIYF
TRBJ2-5 | TRBV9 | CASSFTGTQETQYF
TRBJ2-7 | TRBV5-1 | CASNKDRTGEQYF
TRBJ2-1 | TRBV19 | CASSLIGTGDEQFF
TRBJ2-3 | TRBV5-1 | CASSLALRTTGDF
TRBJ1-2 | TRBV2 | CASRTGDGYTF
TRBJ1-6 | TRBV7-9 | CASRKGAESPLHF
TRBJ2-1 | TRBV5-1 | CASSLEAGGSYNEQFF
TRBJ2-3 | TRBV10-2 | CASSETHPQSTDTQYF
TRBJ2-5 | TRBV29-1 | CSVSSGGETQYF
TRBJ2-7 | TRBV18 | CASSPNESNEQYF
TRBJ2-7 | TRBV7-9 | CASTLYYEQYF
TRBJ1-5 | TRBV11-2 | CASSTGELQPQHF
TRBJ2-1 | TRBV28 | CASRRRPTGLAEQFF
TRBJ2-5 | TRBV2 | CASSERYQETQYF
TRBJ2-7 | TRBV13 | CASSLLGQGEQYF
TRBJ2-7 | TRBV14 | CASSLGGTGAYEQYF
TRBJ1-5 | TRBV12-3/TRBV12-4 | CASGATGDQPQHF
TRBJ1-5 | TRBV30 | CAWSPNFQPQHF
TRBJ2-5 | TRBV18 | CASSLPGQSQTQYF
TRBJ1-1 | TRBV3-1/TRBV3-2 | CASSQEGGLNTEAFF
TRBJ2-3 | TRBV3-1/TRBV3-2 | CASSQVAGLMADTQYF